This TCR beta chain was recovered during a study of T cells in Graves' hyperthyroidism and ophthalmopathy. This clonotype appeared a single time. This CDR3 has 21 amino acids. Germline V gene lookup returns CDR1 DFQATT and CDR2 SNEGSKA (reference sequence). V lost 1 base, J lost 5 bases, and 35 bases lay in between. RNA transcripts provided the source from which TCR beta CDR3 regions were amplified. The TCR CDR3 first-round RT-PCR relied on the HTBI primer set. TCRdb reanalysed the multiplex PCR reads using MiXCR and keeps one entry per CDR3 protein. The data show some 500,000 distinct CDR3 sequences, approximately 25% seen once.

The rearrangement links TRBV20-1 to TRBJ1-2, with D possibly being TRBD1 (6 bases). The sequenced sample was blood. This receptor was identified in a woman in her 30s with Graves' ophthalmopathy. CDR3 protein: CSARGTWTAVLGHQGLYGYTF. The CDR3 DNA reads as TGCAGTGCTAGAGGTACCTGGACAGCTGTTTTAGGACACCAAGGGCTATATGGCTACACCTTC.